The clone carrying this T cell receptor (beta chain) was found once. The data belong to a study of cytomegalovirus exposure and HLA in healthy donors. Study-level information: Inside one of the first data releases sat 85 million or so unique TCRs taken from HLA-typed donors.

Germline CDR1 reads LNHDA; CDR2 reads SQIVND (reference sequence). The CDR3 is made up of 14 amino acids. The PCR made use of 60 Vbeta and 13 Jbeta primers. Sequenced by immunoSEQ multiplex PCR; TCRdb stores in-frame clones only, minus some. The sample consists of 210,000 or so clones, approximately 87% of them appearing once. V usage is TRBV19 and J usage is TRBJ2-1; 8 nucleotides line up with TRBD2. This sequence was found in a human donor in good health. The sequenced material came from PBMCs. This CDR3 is CVTKRESSYNEQFF. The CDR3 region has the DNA TGTGTAACGAAGCGGGAGAGCTCCTACAATGAGCAGTTCTTC.